Below, 15 T cell receptor beta chains from the same sample are listed, as sequenced in a study of shared clonotypes between healthy human individuals (TCRdb year 2020). Library generation was performed with the immunoSEQ multiplex PCR assay. TCRdb took over this immuneACCESS table, retaining in-frame rearrangements with V and J assigned. Such tables are incomplete; in checked studies, under half of the missing clones stem from an unresolved V gene, and the remainder is unexplained. Counted in this sample were 190,000 or so clones; 66% of them appeared once. 8.5% to 12% of the sample belongs to the ten largest clones. The source material was memory CD4+ T cells sorted from blood. Per the publication, the cell subset or site label means: CD45RA-negative fraction. These receptors were obtained from a man aged 25-45 years in good health.

This chain joins TRBV29-1 and TRBJ2-1; D unresolved. CDR3 length equals 14 residues. Deletions cut 6 bases from V and 9 bases from J, with 21 bases between. The V gene's germline CDR1 is SQVTM and CDR2 ANQGSEA. The CDR3 sequence: CSVVRHNLEGEQFF. The CDR3 DNA reads as TGCAGCGTCGTCCGGCACAACCTGGAAGGTGAGCAGTTCTTC.

This rearrangement joins TRBV10-3 to TRBJ2-1, with D unclear. Germline-derived CDR1 and CDR2 are ENHRY and SYGVKD. The CDR3 runs 13 residues. The V gene lost 8 bases and the J gene lost 9 bases, with 17 bases spanning the gap. The CDR3 coding sequence is TGTGCCATCCTGAACATAGTGGGTAGTGAGCAGTTCTTC. Translating gives CAILNIVGSEQFF.

The chain links TRBV5-1 to TRBJ2-7; TRBD2 might be the D (7 bases). Germline assignment: CDR1 SGHRS and CDR2 YFSETQ. CDR3 length: 14 residues. V was trimmed by 4 bases and J by 6 bases, leaving 17 bases between them. The CDR3 DNA reads as TGCGCCAGCAGCGTAAGCGGGACATTGGGCGAGCAGTACTTC. It codes for CASSVSGTLGEQYF.

The chain is built from TRBV7-8 and TRBJ2-2; D tentatively reads TRBD1 or TRBD2 (5 bases each). The CDR3 runs 16 residues. Germline lookup yields CDR1 SGHVS and CDR2 FQNEAQ. Trimming cost V 5 bases and J 7 bases, with 20 bases left between them. CDR3 sequence (DNA): TGTGCCAGCAGCCGATCCGGGACGGGACGAGGCGGGGAGCTGTTTTTT. It is translated as CASSRSGTGRGGELFF.

The gene calls are TRBV28 and TRBJ1-5; maybe TRBD1 (6 bases). The germline V gene has CDR1 MDHEN and CDR2 SYDVKM. CDR3 size: 17 residues. V was pared by 3 bases and J by 0 bases, with 15 bases between. CDR3: CASSLARTVGSNQPQHF. The CDR3 nucleotides read TGTGCCAGCAGTTTGGCGAGGACAGTCGGTAGCAATCAGCCCCAGCATTTT.

The rearrangement uses TRBV28 and TRBJ1-2, with a possible D match to TRBD1 (5 bases). CDR3 length: 14 amino acids. Germline CDR1 and CDR2: MDHEN and SYDVKM. V was trimmed by 7 bases and J by 4 bases, leaving 16 bases between them. The CDR3 coding sequence is TGTGCCAGCACCATGGCGGGGGGTCCCTATGGCTACACCTTC. Translated: CASTMAGGPYGYTF.

The chain uses TRBV7-9 and TRBJ2-1; D is possibly TRBD1 or TRBD2 (5 bases each). Per the germline V gene, CDR1 is SEHNR and CDR2 is FQNEAQ (reference sequence). CDR3 length equals 13 residues. The V and J ends lost 8 bases and 8 bases respectively, with 16 bases between them. CDR3 protein: CASRDHMADEQFF. CDR3 DNA sequence: TGTGCCAGCCGGGACCACATGGCCGATGAGCAGTTCTTC. The whole variable domain, filled in from reference TRBV7-9 and TRBJ2-1, reads DTGVSQNPRHKITKRGQNVTFRCDPISEHNRLYWYRQTLGQGPEFLTYFQNEAQLEKSRLLSDRFSAERPKGSFSTLEIQRTEQGDSAMYLCASRDHMADEQFFGPGTRLTVL.

The chain carries TRBV5-6 and TRBJ2-3, with no clear D. Germline values: CDR1 SGHDT, CDR2 YYEEEE. The V end lost 2 bases, the J end lost 4 bases, and 14 bases lay between the germline ends. The CDR3 sequence is 15 residues long. As DNA, the CDR3 is TGTGCCAGCAGCTTTTGGGCCACCGAGGCAGATACGCAGTATTTT. It yields the protein CASSFWATEADTQYF.

The V gene is TRBV2, the J gene TRBJ2-3; a possible D gene is TRBD2 (6 bases). Germline V gene sequence: CDR1 SNHLY, CDR2 FYNNEI. The CDR3 spans 14 residues. Between the trimmed V and J ends, which lost 4 bases and 0 bases, there was a span of 8 bases. Written as DNA, the CDR3 is TGTGCCAGCAGTGGGCTAGCGAGCACAGATACGCAGTATTTT. Its protein is CASSGLASTDTQYF.

V gene TRBV27 combines with J gene TRBJ1-2; 10 positions match TRBD1. The V gene end was trimmed by 5 bases and the J gene end by 2 bases; junction bases not matched to a gene: 11. CDR1 and CDR2 (germline): MNHEY, SMNVEV (reference sequence). The CDR3 totals 17 residues. The CDR3 region is CASSPFYMGQGNYGYTF. CDR3 DNA: TGTGCCAGCAGTCCCTTTTATATGGGACAGGGGAACTATGGCTACACCTTC.

This clone was observed a single time. V gene TRBV7-9 combines with J gene TRBJ2-1; 7 nucleotides match TRBD2. Germline V gene lookup returns CDR1 SEHNR and CDR2 FQNEAQ (reference sequence). After removal of 4 bases from V and 6 bases from J, the junction contained 3 bases not matched to a gene. The CDR3 runs 13 residues. The CDR3 reads CASSWEGSNEQFF. The DNA for the CDR3 is TGTGCCAGCAGCTGGGAGGGGAGCAATGAGCAGTTCTTC. Full variable domain (remainder filled in from reference TRBV7-9 and TRBJ2-1): DTGVSQNPRHKITKRGQNVTFRCDPISEHNRLYWYRQTLGQGPEFLTYFQNEAQLEKSRLLSDRFSAERPKGSFSTLEIQRTEQGDSAMYLCASSWEGSNEQFFGPGTRLTVL.

This clone was counted many times. The rearrangement joins TRBV7-9 to TRBJ1-1; D gene unclear. The length of the CDR3 is 12 residues. Germline V gene sequence: CDR1 SEHNR, CDR2 FQNEAQ (reference sequence). Trimming took off 1 base at V and 6 bases at J, with 6 bases between the two ends. Written as DNA, the CDR3 is TGTGCCAGCAGCTTAGACTGGGCTGAAGCTTTCTTT. Protein sequence: CASSLDWAEAFF.

The V gene is TRBV6-5, the J gene TRBJ2-5; TRBD1 matches 9 bases. The germline V gene encodes CDR1 MNHEY and CDR2 SVGAGI. Losses at the gene ends were 5 bases for V and 5 bases for J; bases not matched to a gene: 6. The CDR3 is 14 residues long. The CDR3 protein is CASSPTGGRETQYF. CDR3 coding DNA: TGTGCCAGCAGTCCAACAGGGGGCCGGGAGACCCAGTACTTC.

J is TRBJ2-7 and V is TRBV2; no clear D gene. The germline V gene has CDR1 SNHLY and CDR2 FYNNEI. The CDR3 totals 13 residues. Trimming pared 4 bases from V and 10 bases from J, leaving 17 bases between. For the CDR3, the DNA is TGTGCCAGCAGTGGGAGATTTGACACCCCCCAGTACTTC. It yields the protein CASSGRFDTPQYF.

J is TRBJ2-3 and V is TRBV14, with D perhaps TRBD2 (5 bases). Per germline, CDR1 SGHDN and CDR2 FVKESK. V was cut by 1 base and J by 2 bases, with 13 bases left in between. The CDR3 consists of 16 residues. In DNA form, the CDR3 reads TGTGCCAGCAGCCAAGTACGGAGCGGCTTCACAGATACGCAGTATTTT. Amino acid sequence: CASSQVRSGFTDTQYF.